The 2 T cell receptor beta chains in this list originate from one sample, sequenced in a study of blood T cell repertoires in COVID-19. Assay: immunoSEQ multiplex PCR; the TCRdb copy retains only in-frame clones and omits some. The sample yields 150,000 to 160,000 clones, roughly 80% seen once. The sequenced material came from peripheral blood. The receptor source for this set is a woman aged 55 to 70 with acute or convalescent COVID-19.

This clone was seen a handful of times. This chain connects TRBV7-9 to TRBJ1-4, with D unresolved. This CDR3 region has 13 residues. CDR1 and CDR2 from the germline V gene are SEHNR and FQNEAQ (reference sequence). Trimming cost V 1 base and J 8 bases, with 8 bases left between them. The CDR3 loop is CASSLDSREKLFF. CDR3 nucleotides: TGTGCCAGCAGCTTAGACAGTAGGGAAAAACTGTTTTTT.

The V gene is TRBV2, the J gene TRBJ2-5; D gene unclear. CDR1 and CDR2 from the germline V gene are SNHLY and FYNNEI. The CDR3 runs 13 residues. V was trimmed by 6 bases and J by 4 bases, leaving 12 bases between them. DNA of the CDR3: TGTGCCAGCAGGGCGACAAGTCGAGAGACCCAGTACTTC. This sequence encodes CASRATSRETQYF.